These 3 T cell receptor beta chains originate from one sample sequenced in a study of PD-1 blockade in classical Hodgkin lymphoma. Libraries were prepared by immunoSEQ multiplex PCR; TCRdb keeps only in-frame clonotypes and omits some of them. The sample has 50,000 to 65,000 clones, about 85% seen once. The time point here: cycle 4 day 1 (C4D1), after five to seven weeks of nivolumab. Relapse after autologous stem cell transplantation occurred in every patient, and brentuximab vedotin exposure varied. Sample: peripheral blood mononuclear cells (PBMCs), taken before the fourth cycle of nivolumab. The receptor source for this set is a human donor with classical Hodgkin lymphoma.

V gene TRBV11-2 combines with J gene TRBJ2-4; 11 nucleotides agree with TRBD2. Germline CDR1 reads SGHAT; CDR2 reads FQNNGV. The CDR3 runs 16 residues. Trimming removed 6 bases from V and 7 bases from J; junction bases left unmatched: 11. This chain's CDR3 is CASSPILAGVENIQYF. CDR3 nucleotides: TGTGCCAGCAGTCCTATACTAGCGGGGGTGGAGAACATTCAGTACTTC. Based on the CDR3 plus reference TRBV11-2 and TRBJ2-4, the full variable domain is EAGVAQSPRYKIIEKRQSVAFWCNPISGHATLYWYQQILGQGPKLLIQFQNNGVVDDSQLPKDRFSAERLKGVDSTLKIQPAKLEDSAVYLCASSPILAGVENIQYFGAGTRLSVL.

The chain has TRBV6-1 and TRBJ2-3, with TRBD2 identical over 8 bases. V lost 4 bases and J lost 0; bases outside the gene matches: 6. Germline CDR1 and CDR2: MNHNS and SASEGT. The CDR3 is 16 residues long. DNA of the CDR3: TGTGCCAGCAGTGTCCAGCGGGGGTTTAGCACAGATACGCAGTATTTT. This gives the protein CASSVQRGFSTDTQYF.

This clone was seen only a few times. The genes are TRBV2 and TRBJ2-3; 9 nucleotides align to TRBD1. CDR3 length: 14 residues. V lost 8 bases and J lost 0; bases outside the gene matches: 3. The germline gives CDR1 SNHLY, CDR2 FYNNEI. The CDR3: CASEGQGSTDTQYF. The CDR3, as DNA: TGTGCCAGCGAGGGACAGGGAAGCACAGATACGCAGTATTTT.